These T cell receptor beta chains were read from a single sample in a study of Ad26.COV2.S vaccination and SARS-CoV-2 variants. Repertoires were generated with immunoSEQ multiplex PCR, while TCRdb's copy carries only in-frame clones and drops some. The sample lists hundreds of thousands of clones, roughly 90% occurring once. This material consisted of peripheral blood, taken in a trial of Ad26.COV2.S vaccine versus placebo. These receptor sequences come from a person aged 18-65 years who received the Ad26.COV2.S COVID-19 vaccine or a placebo. The CDR3 runs from the conserved cysteine through the conserved F or W. Each record gives: J gene, clone size, D gene, V gene, CDR3 DNA, CDR3 protein. D genes are given only for firm matches. Clone size is not always given. Where it is, it says once, few, many or a class for expanded clones.

TRBJ1-3 once . TRBV2 TGTGCCAGCAGTGAAACAGGAACCTCTGGAAACACCATATATTTT CASSETGTSGNTIYF
TRBJ1-5 few TRBD1 TRBV30 TGTGCCTGGAACAGGGGTTTTGGGGAAGCCCAGCATTTT CAWNRGFGEAQHF
TRBJ1-3 . TRBD1 TRBV7-9 TGTGCCAGCAGCCCAGGACAGGGCCTCTCTGGAAACACCATATATTTT CASSPGQGLSGNTIYF
TRBJ2-4 . TRBD1 TRBV19 TGTGCCAGTAGTCTCACAGGGGGCGCAGGGCAGTGTTACTTC CASSLTGGAGQCYF
TRBJ2-5 . . TRBV5-1 TGCGCCAGCAGCCCCGACTGGGGAAACCAAGAGACCCAGTACTTC CASSPDWGNQETQYF
TRBJ2-5 . . TRBV14 TGTGCCAGCAGCCAAGTCTTACAGGGCAGGGAGACCCAGTACTTC CASSQVLQGRETQYF
TRBJ2-7 . . TRBV20-1 TGCAGTGCTAGTACAATGTCGCTACGGGCCGGGGGCTACGAGCAGTACTTC CSASTMSLRAGGYEQYF
TRBJ2-7 . TRBD2 TRBV2 TGTGCCAGCACGGGCAGGACTAGCGGGACTTACGAGCAGTACTTC CASTGRTSGTYEQYF
TRBJ2-1 . . TRBV11-2 TGTGCCAGCATCGCTGCTTGGGCGGGGGCGAACTACAATGAGCAGTTCTTC CASIAAWAGANYNEQFF
TRBJ2-5 . . TRBV19 TGTGCCAGTAGTATAGCGGGGTTCCAAGAGACCCAGTACTTC CASSIAGFQETQYF
TRBJ2-1 . TRBD1 TRBV13 TGTGCCAGCAGCTTCCCCTCCGGGACAGGGGGCCGAAATGAGCAGTTCTTC CASSFPSGTGGRNEQFF
TRBJ2-2 . . TRBV10-3 TGTGCCATCAGTGCGACAGTTAACACCGGGGAGCTGTTTTTT CAISATVNTGELFF